Listed below are T cell receptor beta chains from one sample, sequenced in a study of blood T cells in healthy people across ages. TCRdb called the 5' RACE reads again in MiXCR, with one record for every CDR3 protein. The sample consists of about 580,000 distinct CDR3 sequences, around 50% of them appearing once. Sequencing input: blood. The receptor source for this set is an elderly man in good health. Each CDR3 is given with its conserved first and last residue. Each record gives: V gene, D gene, clone size, J gene, CDR3 protein, CDR3 DNA. A D gene is named only where the DNA matches it firmly. Rows may omit the clone size; those that give it use once, few, many or a size class.

v_gene: TRBV4-2
d_gene: -
abundance: few
j_gene: TRBJ2-3
CDR3aa: CASSQDPGSDTQYF
CDR3nt: TGTGCCAGCAGCCAAGATCCCGGGTCCGATACGCAGTATTTT

v_gene: TRBV7-2
d_gene: -
abundance: -
j_gene: TRBJ1-1
CDR3aa: CASSSPGPREAFF
CDR3nt: TGTGCCAGCAGCTCGCCGGGACCGAGAGAAGCTTTCTTT

v_gene: TRBV5-1
d_gene: -
abundance: -
j_gene: TRBJ2-1
CDR3aa: CASSGAGFYNEQFF
CDR3nt: TGCGCCAGCAGCGGGGCGGGCTTCTACAATGAGCAGTTCTTC

v_gene: TRBV4-2
d_gene: TRBD1
abundance: -
j_gene: TRBJ2-7
CDR3aa: CASSQAVTGPTGFAHEQYF
CDR3nt: TGTGCCAGCAGCCAAGCTGTTACTGGGCCGACAGGGTTCGCCCACGAGCAGTACTTC

v_gene: TRBV12-3/TRBV12-4
d_gene: -
abundance: few
j_gene: TRBJ2-7
CDR3aa: CASSFEYSYEQYF
CDR3nt: TGTGCCAGCAGTTTTGAGTACTCCTACGAGCAGTACTTC

v_gene: TRBV20-1
d_gene: -
abundance: once
j_gene: TRBJ1-1
CDR3aa: CSASPNPNFFGAFF
CDR3nt: TGCAGTGCTTCTCCGAATCCAAACTTCTTCGGGGCTTTCTTT

v_gene: TRBV20-1
d_gene: TRBD1
abundance: -
j_gene: TRBJ1-3
CDR3aa: CSAGDRGANSGNTIYF
CDR3nt: TGCAGTGCTGGGGACAGGGGCGCCAACTCTGGAAACACCATATATTTT

v_gene: TRBV20-1
d_gene: TRBD1
abundance: few
j_gene: TRBJ2-5
CDR3aa: CSATNRGEETQYF
CDR3nt: TGCAGTGCTACCAACAGGGGGGAAGAGACCCAGTACTTC

v_gene: TRBV20-1
d_gene: -
abundance: few
j_gene: TRBJ2-3
CDR3aa: CSARGDTDTQYF
CDR3nt: TGCAGTGCTAGGGGGGACACAGATACGCAGTATTTT

v_gene: TRBV20-1
d_gene: TRBD2
abundance: few
j_gene: TRBJ2-7
CDR3aa: CSARDQLAGVSEQYF
CDR3nt: TGCAGTGCTAGAGACCAACTAGCGGGGGTCTCCGAGCAGTACTTC

v_gene: TRBV7-2
d_gene: TRBD2
abundance: once
j_gene: TRBJ2-1
CDR3aa: CASSSPGGGVYNEQFF
CDR3nt: TGTGCCAGCAGCTCCCCCGGCGGGGGGGTCTACAATGAGCAGTTCTTC

v_gene: TRBV12-3/TRBV12-4
d_gene: -
abundance: few
j_gene: TRBJ1-6
CDR3aa: CASTGQSNSPLHF
CDR3nt: TGTGCCAGCACCGGACAGTCTAATTCGCCCCTCCACTTT

v_gene: TRBV20-1
d_gene: -
abundance: -
j_gene: TRBJ2-3
CDR3aa: CSAPRRGVSTDTQYF
CDR3nt: TGCAGTGCGCCCCGGAGGGGGGTCAGCACAGATACGCAGTATTTT

v_gene: TRBV11-1
d_gene: -
abundance: -
j_gene: TRBJ2-3
CDR3aa: CASSLAPRTDTQYF
CDR3nt: TGTGCCAGCAGCTTAGCCCCCCGGACAGATACGCAGTATTTT

v_gene: TRBV20-1
d_gene: -
abundance: -
j_gene: TRBJ2-3
CDR3aa: CSAPNTDTQYF
CDR3nt: TGCAGTGCCCCAAACACAGATACGCAGTATTTT

v_gene: TRBV12-3/TRBV12-4
d_gene: -
abundance: few
j_gene: TRBJ2-6
CDR3aa: CASSLVFSGANVLTF
CDR3nt: TGTGCCAGCAGTTTGGTGTTCTCTGGGGCCAACGTCCTGACTTTC

v_gene: TRBV6-5
d_gene: -
abundance: many
j_gene: TRBJ2-5
CDR3aa: CASSYLRQETQYF
CDR3nt: TGTGCCAGCAGTTACCTGCGACAAGAGACCCAGTACTTC

v_gene: TRBV7-9
d_gene: TRBD1
abundance: few
j_gene: TRBJ2-6
CDR3aa: CASTTFGQGSGANVLTF
CDR3nt: TGTGCCAGCACCACCTTCGGACAGGGCTCTGGGGCCAACGTCCTGACTTTC

v_gene: TRBV11-1
d_gene: TRBD1
abundance: -
j_gene: TRBJ1-6
CDR3aa: CASSLPTTGRNSPLHF
CDR3nt: TGTGCCAGCAGCTTACCAACGACAGGGCGAAATTCACCCCTCCACTTT

v_gene: TRBV6-6
d_gene: -
abundance: many
j_gene: TRBJ1-2
CDR3aa: CASNENYGYTF
CDR3nt: TGTGCCAGCAATGAGAACTATGGCTACACCTTC

v_gene: TRBV20-1
d_gene: -
abundance: few
j_gene: TRBJ2-1
CDR3aa: CSAVMRLGGDEQFF
CDR3nt: TGCAGTGCTGTAATGAGGCTTGGGGGTGATGAGCAGTTCTTC

v_gene: TRBV7-6
d_gene: TRBD1
abundance: -
j_gene: TRBJ2-1
CDR3aa: CASSLAPGGNEQFF
CDR3nt: TGTGCCAGCAGCTTGGCACCAGGGGGCAACGAGCAGTTCTTC

v_gene: TRBV7-2
d_gene: -
abundance: -
j_gene: TRBJ1-6
CDR3aa: CASSLGGGRGNSPLHF
CDR3nt: TGTGCCAGCAGCTTAGGGGGGGGGAGAGGTAATTCACCCCTCCACTTT

v_gene: TRBV7-9
d_gene: TRBD1
abundance: -
j_gene: TRBJ1-4
CDR3aa: CASRGGTANEKLFF
CDR3nt: TGTGCCAGCAGGGGGGGGACAGCTAATGAAAAACTGTTTTTT

v_gene: TRBV7-2
d_gene: -
abundance: -
j_gene: TRBJ1-6
CDR3aa: CASSSSGTPYNSPLHF
CDR3nt: TGTGCCAGCAGCTCATCCGGGACACCCTATAATTCACCCCTCCACTTT

v_gene: TRBV4-3
d_gene: -
abundance: few
j_gene: TRBJ2-7
CDR3aa: CASSQDLGTRVSEQYF
CDR3nt: TGCGCCAGCAGCCAAGATCTGGGGACACGGGTCTCCGAGCAGTACTTC

v_gene: TRBV28
d_gene: -
abundance: -
j_gene: TRBJ2-4
CDR3aa: CASTELAKNIQYF
CDR3nt: TGTGCCAGCACTGAGCTAGCCAAAAACATTCAGTACTTC

v_gene: TRBV28
d_gene: -
abundance: -
j_gene: TRBJ2-4
CDR3aa: CASSFGSIAKNIQYF
CDR3nt: TGTGCCAGCAGTTTTGGGTCGATAGCCAAAAACATTCAGTACTTC

v_gene: TRBV6-6
d_gene: TRBD1
abundance: few
j_gene: TRBJ2-3
CDR3aa: CAGSYSPGTAYTQYF
CDR3nt: TGTGCCGGCAGTTACTCACCCGGGACAGCCTATACGCAGTATTTT

v_gene: TRBV4-3
d_gene: TRBD2
abundance: many
j_gene: TRBJ2-1
CDR3aa: CASSPAGTSLNEQFF
CDR3nt: TGCGCCAGCAGCCCGGCCGGGACTAGCTTAAATGAGCAGTTCTTC

v_gene: TRBV6-6
d_gene: -
abundance: few
j_gene: TRBJ2-5
CDR3aa: CASSPECAQYF
CDR3nt: TGTGCCAGCAGCCCCGAGTGTGCCCAGTACTTC

v_gene: TRBV5-1
d_gene: -
abundance: few
j_gene: TRBJ2-1
CDR3aa: CASSVGVTVEQFF
CDR3nt: TGCGCCAGCAGCGTGGGAGTTACTGTTGAGCAGTTCTTC

v_gene: TRBV15
d_gene: TRBD1
abundance: few
j_gene: TRBJ2-1
CDR3aa: CATSGRDRVDNEQFF
CDR3nt: TGTGCCACCAGCGGCCGGGACAGGGTGGACAATGAGCAGTTCTTC

v_gene: TRBV7-9
d_gene: -
abundance: few
j_gene: TRBJ2-5
CDR3aa: CASSLETERATQYF
CDR3nt: TGTGCCAGCAGCTTAGAAACAGAGCGGGCGACCCAGTACTTC

v_gene: TRBV7-9
d_gene: -
abundance: few
j_gene: TRBJ2-5
CDR3aa: CASSTAPGVQETQYF
CDR3nt: TGTGCCAGCAGCACAGCCCCGGGAGTTCAAGAGACCCAGTACTTC

v_gene: TRBV7-9
d_gene: -
abundance: many
j_gene: TRBJ2-3
CDR3aa: CASSPVDTQYF
CDR3nt: TGTGCCAGCAGCCCCGTAGATACGCAGTATTTT

v_gene: TRBV10-3
d_gene: -
abundance: -
j_gene: TRBJ2-3
CDR3aa: CAISDSRGGGYTQYF
CDR3nt: TGTGCCATCAGTGATTCCAGGGGCGGGGGTTATACGCAGTATTTT

v_gene: TRBV7-2
d_gene: -
abundance: -
j_gene: TRBJ1-1
CDR3aa: CASSLGQGDLQDTEAFF
CDR3nt: TGTGCCAGCAGCTTAGGGCAGGGAGATTTGCAGGACACTGAAGCTTTCTTT

v_gene: TRBV7-2
d_gene: -
abundance: -
j_gene: TRBJ2-1
CDR3aa: CASSRQSYNEQFF
CDR3nt: TGTGCCAGCAGCCGACAGAGCTACAATGAGCAGTTCTTC

v_gene: TRBV27
d_gene: -
abundance: few
j_gene: TRBJ2-1
CDR3aa: CASSLGFHDEQFF
CDR3nt: TGTGCCAGCAGTTTAGGTTTTCATGATGAGCAGTTCTTC

v_gene: TRBV7-2
d_gene: -
abundance: -
j_gene: TRBJ2-5
CDR3aa: CASSLKGLGQETQYF
CDR3nt: TGTGCCAGCAGCTTAAAGGGACTCGGTCAAGAGACCCAGTACTTC

v_gene: TRBV9
d_gene: -
abundance: -
j_gene: TRBJ1-2
CDR3aa: CASSVNPQGNYGYTF
CDR3nt: TGTGCCAGCAGCGTAAACCCCCAGGGAAACTATGGCTACACCTTC

v_gene: TRBV6-2/TRBV6-3
d_gene: -
abundance: -
j_gene: TRBJ2-7
CDR3aa: CASSYGRSSYEQYF
CDR3nt: TGTGCCAGCAGTTATGGGCGAAGCTCCTACGAGCAGTACTTC

v_gene: TRBV20-1
d_gene: TRBD1
abundance: -
j_gene: TRBJ1-5
CDR3aa: CSATSGTGSNQPQHF
CDR3nt: TGCAGTGCCACCTCCGGGACAGGGTCCAATCAGCCCCAGCATTTT

v_gene: TRBV12-3/TRBV12-4
d_gene: TRBD1
abundance: once
j_gene: TRBJ2-3
CDR3aa: CASRRGQGVLDTQYF
CDR3nt: TGTGCCAGCAGGAGGGGACAGGGTGTATTAGATACGCAGTATTTT

v_gene: TRBV7-9
d_gene: -
abundance: -
j_gene: TRBJ2-5
CDR3aa: CASSLGEGSETQYF
CDR3nt: TGTGCCAGCAGCTTAGGTGAGGGGAGTGAGACCCAGTACTTC

v_gene: TRBV3-1
d_gene: TRBD2
abundance: -
j_gene: TRBJ2-5
CDR3aa: CASSQYGGDGRSQYF
CDR3nt: TGTGCCAGCAGCCAATACGGGGGGGACGGCAGGAGCCAGTACTTC

v_gene: TRBV2
d_gene: -
abundance: -
j_gene: TRBJ2-7
CDR3aa: CASSGLRVGEQYF
CDR3nt: TGTGCCAGCAGTGGCCTGAGGGTGGGCGAGCAGTACTTC

v_gene: TRBV10-3
d_gene: -
abundance: -
j_gene: TRBJ1-5
CDR3aa: CAIREQSQPQHF
CDR3nt: TGTGCCATCAGGGAGCAATCCCAGCCCCAGCATTTT

v_gene: TRBV7-9
d_gene: -
abundance: -
j_gene: TRBJ1-5
CDR3aa: CASSLGGLGQPQHF
CDR3nt: TGTGCCAGCAGCTTAGGGGGATTGGGTCAGCCCCAGCATTTT

v_gene: TRBV5-1
d_gene: TRBD2
abundance: -
j_gene: TRBJ2-1
CDR3aa: CASRETPGLAGGRSYNEQFF
CDR3nt: TGCGCCAGCAGGGAGACCCCGGGACTAGCGGGAGGTCGGTCCTACAATGAGCAGTTCTTC

v_gene: TRBV20-1
d_gene: -
abundance: -
j_gene: TRBJ1-1
CDR3aa: CSARVWFGQKNTEAFF
CDR3nt: TGCAGTGCTAGAGTATGGTTTGGGCAGAAGAACACTGAAGCTTTCTTT